This T cell receptor beta chain appears in the sequencing data of a study of T cell changes during pregnancy in multiple sclerosis. Germline V gene data show CDR1 as GTSNPN and CDR2 as SVGIG (reference sequence). The CDR3 is 13 residues long. The V and J ends lost 0 bases and 8 bases respectively, with 13 bases between them. This table comes from immunoSEQ multiplex PCR, and its TCRdb copy is limited to in-frame clones, with some not included. The sample yields under 130,000 clones, almost 95% seen once. The material sequenced was peripheral blood, taken after pregnancy. The V call is TRBV30, the J call TRBJ1-2; D ambiguous. The TCR sequence derives from a female donor with multiple sclerosis, enrolled in a pregnancy study. CDR3 sequence: CAWSVLGVGGYTF. The DNA for the CDR3 is TGTGCCTGGAGTGTACTAGGAGTAGGAGGCTACACCTTC.